Sequencing of this T cell receptor (beta chain) was carried out in a study of shared clonotypes between healthy human individuals. Study-wide results and caveats: Lower generation probabilities were found for non-shared clonotypes than for those shared by all four donors. Sharing of clonotypes among donors was expected to vary with sequencing depth.

Profiled with immunoSEQ multiplex PCR; TCRdb holds only in-frame clones, not every one. The sample lists around 2.1 million clones; 90% to 95% were seen once. Note on this clone: Its specificity is not known.

It was CD45RO-negative cells, positively selected for CCR7, that made up naive CD8 cells, with terminally differentiated effector memory CD45RA+ cells excluded. The CDR3 sequence is 18 residues long. J was trimmed by 4 bases and V by 1 base; bases with no gene match: 7. Germline CDR1 MNHEY, CDR2 SMNVEV (reference sequence). The sample was naive CD8+ T cells from PBMCs. The TCR originated in a man younger than 30 in good health. Some clones in this sample may be carry-over from other donors' samples. The chain employs TRBV27 and TRBJ2-1, with 13 bases aligning to TRBD2. The chain's CDR3 is CASSLFRTSGSVYNEQFF. In nucleotides, the CDR3 is TGTGCCAGCAGTTTATTTAGGACTAGCGGGAGTGTATACAATGAGCAGTTCTTC.